The clone carrying this TCR beta chain showed up just a few times. CDR1 and CDR2 from the germline V gene are MGHRA and YSYEKL. The CDR3 is made up of 16 amino acids. V lost 4 bases and J 1 base, leaving 13 bases between the germline ends. This entry comes from a study of T cell repertoires in cytomegalovirus infection. Study as a whole: Through public TCR beta signatures, both CMV infection and matching HLA type were indicated.

TCRdb reprocessed the reads via MiXCR and lists one record per CDR3 protein. The data hold about 250,000 distinct CDR3 sequences, with about a sixth observed a single time. The chain joins TRBV4-1 to TRBJ2-2; D is ambiguous. The clonotype originates from a human donor in good health (CMV status not recorded). Some clones in this sample may be carry-over from other donors' samples. Material for sequencing was CD8+ T cells from PBMCs. The DNA of the CDR3 is TGCGCCAGCAGCCCCGACGCTAGGAAGAACACCGGGGAGCTGTTTTTT. Amino acid sequence: CASSPDARKNTGELFF.